These 27 T cell receptor beta chains originate from one sample sequenced in a study of cytomegalovirus exposure and HLA in healthy donors. The primer mix had 60 Vbeta and 13 Jbeta primers. Profiled with immunoSEQ multiplex PCR; TCRdb holds only in-frame clones, not every one. The sample consists of 150,000 or so clones, just under 80% of them appearing once. Input material: PBMCs. The origin of the receptors is a man aged 25-45 years in good health and CMV-seronegative.

This chain uses TRBV27 with TRBJ2-3, with D tentatively TRBD2 (5 bases). The CDR3 runs to 15 residues. V shed 0 bases and J shed 2 bases, with 9 bases lying between them. Germline CDR1 is MNHEY and CDR2 is SMNVEV (reference sequence). CDR3 DNA: TGTGCCAGCAGTTTATCCCCGGGGTACACAGATACGCAGTATTTT. This sequence encodes CASSLSPGYTDTQYF.

This rearrangement joins TRBV30 to TRBJ2-1; 13 positions match TRBD2. The CDR3 is 19 amino acids. Trimming removed 1 base from V and 10 bases from J; junction bases left unmatched: 19. Per the germline V gene, CDR1 is GTSNPN and CDR2 is SVGIG (reference sequence). The CDR3, as DNA: TGTGCCTGGAGTGAGAGGGGGCGAAGGATCGAACTAGCGGGAGGGGAGCAGTTCTTC. Encoded protein: CAWSERGRRIELAGGEQFF.

This clone showed up just once. The rearrangement links TRBV28 to TRBJ2-7; D is possibly TRBD2 (6 bases). V was shortened by 5 bases and J by 2 bases, with 13 bases between the two germline ends. CDR3 length: 14 residues. From germline, CDR1 is MDHEN and CDR2 SYDVKM. The CDR3 region has the DNA TGTGCCAGCAGTCCCGACCTAGCGACCTACGAGCAGTACTTC. As protein: CASSPDLATYEQYF. The complete variable domain, with remaining parts taken from reference TRBV28 and TRBJ2-7, reads DVKVTQSSRYLVKRTGEKVFLECVQDMDHENMFWYRQDPGLGLRLIYFSYDVKMKEKGDIPEGYSVSREKKERFSLILESASTNQTSMYLCASSPDLATYEQYFGPGTRLTVT.

The rearrangement links TRBV19 to TRBJ2-2; TRBD1 matches 7 bases. Germline values: CDR1 LNHDA, CDR2 SQIVND (reference sequence). The ends lost 4 bases at V and 4 bases at J; junction bases unmatched: 3. The CDR3 runs 14 residues. CDR3 nucleotides: TGTGCCAGTAGTAAGGGACAGATCACCGGGGAGCTGTTTTTT. It specifies CASSKGQITGELFF.

There are a few counts of this clone. The chain carries TRBV7-9 and TRBJ2-6, with TRBD2 matching over 11 bases. The J segment lost 2 bases and the V segment lost 1 base, leaving 7 bases of the junction unmatched. The germline gives CDR1 SEHNR, CDR2 FQNEAQ (reference sequence). The CDR3 has 19 residues. The CDR3 DNA is TGTGCCAGCAGCTTAGAAAGCCTAGCGGGAGGCGCTGGGGCCAACGTCCTGACTTTC. The encoded protein is CASSLESLAGGAGANVLTF.

The chain has TRBV30 and TRBJ1-5; D remains unclear. The V and J ends lost 2 bases and 2 bases respectively, with 7 bases between them. The CDR3 has 13 residues. Looked up from germline, CDR1 is GTSNPN and CDR2 is SVGIG (reference sequence). Here the CDR3 reads CAWSKEGNQPQHF. CDR3 coding DNA: TGTGCCTGGAGTAAGGAGGGCAATCAGCCCCAGCATTTT.

This clone has a single count. The rearrangement joins TRBV5-4 to TRBJ2-5; D call uncertain. Per germline, CDR1 SGHNT and CDR2 YYREEE (reference sequence). The V gene lost 0 bases and the J gene lost 2 bases, with 8 bases spanning the gap. The CDR3 totals 14 residues. CDR3 in DNA: TGTGCCAGCAGCTTGGTTACAGCACAAGAGACCCAGTACTTC. Translated: CASSLVTAQETQYF.

CDR3 bases: TGCGCCAGCAGCCAAGATAGGCCTAGCGGCCAAGAGACCCAGTACTTC. This encodes CASSQDRPSGQETQYF. The V gene is TRBV4-1, the J gene TRBJ2-5; 7 bases line up with TRBD2. There are 16 residues in the CDR3. Germline values: CDR1 MGHRA, CDR2 YSYEKL. V was pared by 0 bases and J by 1 base, with 5 bases of the junction left unmatched.

The chain is built from TRBV7-9 and TRBJ1-5; D possibly corresponds to TRBD1 (6 bases). This CDR3 is built from 18 residues. Germline V CDR1 and CDR2: SEHNR, FQNEAQ (reference sequence). V dropped 4 bases and J dropped 3 bases, with 22 bases sitting between them. In DNA, the CDR3 is TGTGCCAGCAGCTCCGATTGGGCAGGGGAGAATTTCAATCAGCCCCAGCATTTT. Translated, it gives CASSSDWAGENFNQPQHF. Full variable domain (rest looked up from reference TRBV7-9 and TRBJ1-5): DTGVSQNPRHKITKRGQNVTFRCDPISEHNRLYWYRQTLGQGPEFLTYFQNEAQLEKSRLLSDRFSAERPKGSFSTLEIQRTEQGDSAMYLCASSSDWAGENFNQPQHFGDGTRLSIL.

The genes are TRBV7-9 and TRBJ2-5, with 8 bases fitting TRBD2. After removal of 1 base from V and 4 bases from J, the junction contained 5 bases not matched to a gene. The germline V gene encodes CDR1 SEHNR and CDR2 FQNEAQ (reference sequence). This CDR3 comprises 15 residues. The CDR3 nucleotides read TGTGCCAGCAGCTTAGTTACGGGGGGGCCAGAGACCCAGTACTTC. Encoded protein: CASSLVTGGPETQYF.

A few counts support this clone. This sequence joins TRBV7-9 and TRBJ1-3; D possibly corresponds to TRBD1 (5 bases). The CDR3 has 15 amino acids. Germline values: CDR1 SEHNR, CDR2 FQNEAQ (reference sequence). The V gene lost 5 bases and the J gene lost 0 bases, with 11 bases spanning the gap. The CDR3 DNA is TGTGCCAGCAGCCTGACAGTGGTCTCTGGAAACACCATATATTTT. As protein: CASSLTVVSGNTIYF. The whole variable domain, remainder taken from reference TRBV7-9 and TRBJ1-3, is DTGVSQNPRHKITKRGQNVTFRCDPISEHNRLYWYRQTLGQGPEFLTYFQNEAQLEKSRLLSDRFSAERPKGSFSTLEIQRTEQGDSAMYLCASSLTVVSGNTIYFGEGSWLTVV.

This chain uses TRBV5-6 with TRBJ2-3; 12 bases are a match to TRBD2. Unmatched junction bases numbered 10, after V lost 2 bases and J lost 0 bases. Germline CDR1 and CDR2: SGHDT and YYEEEE. The CDR3 extends over 19 amino acids. In DNA form, the CDR3 reads TGTGCCAGCAGCTTCTCTAGCGGGAGGGCCTGGGGAAGCACAGATACGCAGTATTTT. Translating gives CASSFSSGRAWGSTDTQYF. Full variable domain (remainder filled in from reference TRBV5-6 and TRBJ2-3): DAGVTQSPTHLIKTRGQQVTLRCSPKSGHDTVSWYQQALGQGPQFIFQYYEEEERQRGNFPDRFSGHQFPNYSSELNVNALLLGDSALYLCASSFSSGRAWGSTDTQYFGPGTRLTVL.

V gene TRBV5-6 combines with J gene TRBJ2-6; D possibly corresponds to TRBD2 (7 bases). The ends were cut back, 1 base at V and 0 bases at J, with 14 bases in the middle. The germline gives CDR1 SGHDT, CDR2 YYEEEE. The CDR3 runs to 18 residues. The CDR3: CASSLLGGGGSGANVLTF. CDR3 nucleotides: TGTGCCAGCAGCTTGTTAGGGGGAGGGGGCTCTGGGGCCAACGTCCTGACTTTC.

On this clone itself: A read error may produce the germline difference seen at one junction end. V usage is TRBV5-8 and J usage is TRBJ1-6; 8 nucleotides agree with TRBD1. The V gene's germline CDR1 is SGHTS and CDR2 YDEGEE. This CDR3 has 17 residues. In DNA form, the CDR3 reads TGTGCCAGCAGCTTGCTTCGGCCCGGGACAGGAGGTTCGGATGTTCGCTTT. Amino acids: CASSLLRPGTGGSDVRF.

V is TRBV2 and J is TRBJ2-7; TRBD1 matches 9 bases. V shed 6 bases, J shed 2 bases, and the junction held 5 bases outside the gene matches. The CDR3 runs 14 residues. CDR1 and CDR2 (germline): SNHLY, FYNNEI. CDR3 in DNA: TGTGCCAGCAGGTTACAGGGGGCGACCTACGAGCAGTACTTC. It yields the protein CASRLQGATYEQYF. Together with reference TRBV2 and TRBJ2-7, the CDR3 gives the full variable domain: EPEVTQTPSHQVTQMGQEVILRCVPISNHLYFYWYRQILGQKVEFLVSFYNNEISEKSEIFDDQFSVERPDGSNFTLKIRSTKLEDSAMYFCASRLQGATYEQYFGPGTRLTVT.

The chain couples TRBV6-5 to TRBJ2-2, with D possibly matching TRBD2 (6 bases). The V and J ends lost 5 bases and 4 bases respectively, with 14 bases between them. The CDR3 has 15 residues. Germline V lookup: CDR1 MNHEY, CDR2 SVGAGI. The CDR3 is CASSDYFGGTGELFF. In nucleotides, the CDR3 is TGTGCCAGCAGTGACTACTTCGGGGGCACCGGGGAGCTGTTTTTT.

As regards this clone: Other DNA sequences in the sample encode the same CDR3. This rearrangement joins TRBV4-3 to TRBJ1-5; D unresolved. The V end was cut by 0 bases, the J end by 0 bases, with 3 bases between. CDR3 length: 14 amino acids. CDR1 LGHNA and CDR2 YSLEER come from the germline V gene. DNA of the CDR3: TGCGCCAGCAGCCAAGAGGCTAGCAATCAGCCCCAGCATTTT. This translates into CASSQEASNQPQHF.

A few counts support this clone. This sequence joins TRBV18 and TRBJ1-4; D gene uncertain. V was trimmed by 2 bases and J by 6 bases, leaving 13 bases between them. The CDR3 spans 15 residues. Germline V gene lookup returns CDR1 KGHSH and CDR2 LQKENI. The CDR3 loop is CASSPAKRLDEKLFF. The CDR3 DNA is TGTGCCAGCTCACCAGCGAAACGATTGGATGAAAAACTGTTTTTT.

The chain couples TRBV6-6 to TRBJ1-3; 9 bases match TRBD1. Per germline, CDR1 MNHNY and CDR2 SVGAGI (reference sequence). The CDR3 covers 15 residues. Trimming at V came to 4 bases and at J to 3 bases, leaving 4 bases not matched to a gene. The CDR3, as DNA: TGTGCCAGCAGTTCACCGGGACAGGGTGGAAACACCATATATTTT. It encodes CASSSPGQGGNTIYF.

V gene TRBV5-6 combines with J gene TRBJ2-7; 8 bases match TRBD1. The CDR3 is made up of 17 amino acids. Germline V gives CDR1 SGHDT, CDR2 YYEEEE. The V gene end was trimmed by 4 bases and the J gene end by 0 bases; junction bases not matched to a gene: 12. For the CDR3, the DNA is TGTGCCAGCAGCGGAGGCGATTGGACAGGGTTCTCCTACGAGCAGTACTTC. Its protein product is CASSGGDWTGFSYEQYF.

The chain has TRBV11-3 and TRBJ1-5; possibly TRBD1 for D (5 bases). The germline V gene encodes CDR1 SGHNT and CDR2 YENEEA. The ends were cut back, 6 bases at V and 2 bases at J, with 23 bases in the middle. The length of the CDR3 is 18 residues. The chain's CDR3 is CASRLPHGGWYGNQPQHF. In DNA form, the CDR3 reads TGTGCCAGCAGGCTACCCCATGGGGGGTGGTATGGCAATCAGCCCCAGCATTTT. Based on the CDR3 plus reference TRBV11-3 and TRBJ1-5, the full variable domain is EAGVVQSPRYKIIEKKQPVAFWCNPISGHNTLYWYLQNLGQGPELLIRYENEEAVDDSQLPKDRFSAERLKGVDSTLKIQPAELGDSAVYLCASRLPHGGWYGNQPQHFGDGTRLSIL.

This clone was detected a few times. The CDR3 bases are TGTGCCAGCTCACCACCGGGGCAGAGCCCCTCCTACGAGCAGTACTTC. Protein: CASSPPGQSPSYEQYF. The gene calls are TRBV18 and TRBJ2-7; maybe TRBD1 (5 bases). Germline V CDR1 and CDR2: KGHSH, LQKENI. The CDR3 runs to 16 residues. V dropped 0 bases and J dropped 0 bases, with 12 bases sitting between them.

V gene TRBV28 combines with J gene TRBJ2-5; D is perhaps TRBD2 (6 bases). Germline assignment: CDR1 MDHEN and CDR2 SYDVKM. The CDR3 length is 15 residues. V was pared by 8 bases and J by 5 bases, with 21 bases between. CDR3 sequence: CASHPLAGGRETQYF. CDR3 nucleotides: TGTGCCAGCCATCCACTAGCCGGAGGTAGGGAGACCCAGTACTTC.

This chain uses TRBV4-2 with TRBJ2-2; 14 positions agree with TRBD2. This CDR3 is 16 amino acids long. Germline V gives CDR1 LGHNA, CDR2 YNFKEQ. Trimming removed 3 bases from V and 8 bases from J; junction bases left unmatched: 5. The CDR3 nucleotides read TGTGCCAGCAGCCAGGACGGGACTAGCGGGGGAGGGGAGCTGTTTTTT. This translates into CASSQDGTSGGGELFF.

The chain joins TRBV7-2 to TRBJ2-3; the match to TRBD2 covers 14 bases. The CDR3 has 15 amino acids. Germline loops: CDR1 SGHTA, CDR2 FQGNSA. J gave up 8 bases and V 3 bases, and 4 bases lay outside the gene matches. The CDR3 sequence: CASSLRGLAGATQYF. As DNA, the CDR3 is TGTGCCAGCAGCTTGAGGGGACTAGCGGGGGCTACGCAGTATTTT.

The rearrangement joins TRBV28 to TRBJ1-1; 9 bases are a match to TRBD1. The CDR3 has 15 residues. V was pared by 6 bases and J by 4 bases, with 9 bases of the junction left unmatched. The V gene's germline CDR1 is MDHEN and CDR2 SYDVKM. Here the CDR3 reads CASSPRPGQGTEAFF. For the CDR3, the DNA is TGTGCCAGCAGCCCCCGACCGGGACAGGGCACTGAAGCTTTCTTT.

The chain carries TRBV27 and TRBJ2-7; D perhaps matches TRBD2 (5 bases). The CDR3 sequence is 17 residues long. V shed 0 bases and J shed 0 bases, with 15 bases lying between them. CDR1 is MNHEY, CDR2 SMNVEV, per germline (reference sequence). CDR3 DNA: TGTGCCAGCAGTTTATCGGGAGAGCGGCCGAGCTCCTACGAGCAGTACTTC. Amino acid sequence: CASSLSGERPSSYEQYF.